This is a list of T cell receptor beta chains from one sample in a study of blood T cell repertoires in COVID-19. This table comes from immunoSEQ multiplex PCR, and its TCRdb copy is limited to in-frame clones, with some not included. This sample yields fewer than 350,000 clones, of which 65% to 90% are seen a single time; about 7% belongs to the top ten. Sequencing was done on a sample of peripheral blood. The receptors come from a human donor in a cohort sampled during active COVID-19. Each CDR3 is given with its conserved first and last residue. D genes are given only for firm matches.

TRBV7-6,TRBJ1-3,-,CASSPSTVSGNTIYF
TRBV18,TRBJ1-5,-,CASSPIGGGSQPQHF
TRBV15,TRBJ2-2,-,CATSRSGTRTGELFF
TRBV7-9,TRBJ1-2,-,CASSFGVDYGYTF
TRBV12-5,TRBJ2-4,-,CASGLEPSDSKYF
TRBV25-1,TRBJ1-4,TRBD1,CASSELYGPTGDKKLFF
TRBV7-8,TRBJ2-7,TRBD1,CASSAWGTGVDEQYF
TRBV3-1/TRBV3-2,TRBJ1-1,-,CASGRTNTEAFF
TRBV5-5,TRBJ1-2,-,CASSGQNNYNYGYTF
TRBV25-1,TRBJ1-2,-,CASSGGNYGYTF
TRBV19,TRBJ1-3,-,CASSQGASGNTIYF
TRBV19,TRBJ2-7,TRBD2,CASSIGAGGGEQYF
TRBV5-6,TRBJ1-4,-,CASSFFQGTNEKLFF
TRBV9,TRBJ2-3,TRBD2,CASSGLAGVTDTQYF
TRBV3-1/TRBV3-2,TRBJ1-4,-,CASSQRQGFGEKLFF
TRBV13,TRBJ2-1,TRBD2,CASRRLAGGLREQFF
TRBV3-1/TRBV3-2,TRBJ1-5,TRBD1,CASSQDRNQPQHF
TRBV18,TRBJ2-1,TRBD2,CASSPGSGDNEQFF
TRBV3-1/TRBV3-2,TRBJ1-6,-,CASSQDIRGSPLHF
TRBV19,TRBJ2-3,-,CASSLELPTDTQYF
TRBV7-6,TRBJ1-4,TRBD1,CASSLVAGQINEKLFF
TRBV5-1,TRBJ2-5,TRBD2,CASSPTRTSQETQYF
TRBV10-3,TRBJ1-2,-,CAISSRYGYTF
TRBV5-1,TRBJ2-1,TRBD1,CASSLGTVSYNEQFF
TRBV5-1,TRBJ2-2,-,CASSFRDTYTGELFF
TRBV12-5,TRBJ1-1,-,CASGLVLEGGFNTEAFF
TRBV27,TRBJ1-2,TRBD1,CASGTGARNYGYTF